This T cell receptor beta chain stems from a study of blood T cell repertoires in COVID-19. Looking at the study overall: The origin of the acute and convalescent COVID-19 samples was the United States, Italy and Spain. T cells, B-cell-depleted T cells, or PBMCs provided the cDNA or gDNA that served as material.

J lost 4 bases, V lost 5 bases, and 5 bases had no gene match. The CDR3 has 14 amino acids. Germline assignment: CDR1 SEHNR and CDR2 FQNEAQ (reference sequence). Authors' processing steps: Counts of nucleated cells, estimated from reference gene primer amplification, were obtained. Assay: immunoSEQ multiplex PCR; the TCRdb copy retains only in-frame clones and omits some. V, J and clone size were drawn from that table, and D and trimming were deduced from the DNA. The table shows about 120,000 clones, with over 75% occurring only once. Sample: peripheral blood. The chain recombines TRBV7-9 with TRBJ2-3; 8 bases line up with TRBD2. The sequence derives from an older man with acute or convalescent COVID-19. CDR3 in amino acids: CASSTSGGSDTQYF. Here the CDR3 DNA reads TGTGCCAGCAGCACAAGCGGGGGCTCAGATACGCAGTATTTT.